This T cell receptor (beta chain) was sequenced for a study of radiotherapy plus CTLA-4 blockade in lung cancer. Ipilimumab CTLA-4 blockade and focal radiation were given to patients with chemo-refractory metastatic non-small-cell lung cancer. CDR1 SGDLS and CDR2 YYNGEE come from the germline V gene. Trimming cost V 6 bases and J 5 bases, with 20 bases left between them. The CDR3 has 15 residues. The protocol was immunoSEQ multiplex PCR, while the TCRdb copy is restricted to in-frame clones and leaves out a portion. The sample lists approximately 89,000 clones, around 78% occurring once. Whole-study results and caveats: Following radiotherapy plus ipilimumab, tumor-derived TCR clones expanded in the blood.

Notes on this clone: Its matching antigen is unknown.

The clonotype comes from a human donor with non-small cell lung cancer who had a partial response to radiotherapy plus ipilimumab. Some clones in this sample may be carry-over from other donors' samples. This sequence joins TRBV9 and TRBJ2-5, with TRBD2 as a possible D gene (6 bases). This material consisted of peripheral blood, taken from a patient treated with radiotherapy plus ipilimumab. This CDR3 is CASNPYGSPGETQYF. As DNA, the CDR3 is TGTGCCAGCAACCCGTACGGGAGCCCCGGGGAGACCCAGTACTTC.